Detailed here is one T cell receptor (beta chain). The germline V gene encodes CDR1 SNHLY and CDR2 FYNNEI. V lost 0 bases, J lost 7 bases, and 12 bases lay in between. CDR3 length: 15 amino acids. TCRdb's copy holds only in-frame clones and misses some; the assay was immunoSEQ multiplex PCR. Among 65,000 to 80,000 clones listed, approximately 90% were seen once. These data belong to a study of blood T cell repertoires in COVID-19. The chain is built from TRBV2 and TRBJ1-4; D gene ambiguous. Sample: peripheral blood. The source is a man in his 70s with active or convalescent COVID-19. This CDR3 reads CASSEAWISSEKLFF. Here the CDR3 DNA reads TGTGCCAGCAGTGAAGCGTGGATTTCTAGTGAAAAACTGTTTTTT.